This TCR beta chain was found in a study of blood T cell repertoires in COVID-19. In Cohort 3, a recovered donor had either two negative PCRs, clearance, or symptom resolution. Assay used: immunoSEQ multiplex PCR; TCRdb lists only in-frame clones, some missing. The repertoire holds 430,000 or so clones, with 88% as singletons. This CDR3 region has 14 residues. J was trimmed by 0 bases and V by 7 bases; bases with no gene match: 4. Germline assignment: CDR1 MNHEY and CDR2 SVGAGI. The rearrangement uses TRBV6-5 and TRBJ2-7; 9 bases fit TRBD2. Specimen: PBMCs or T cells enriched from blood (not recorded which). This receptor was taken from a woman in her forties who had recovered from COVID-19. The CDR3: CASKLAGSSYEQYF. The CDR3 nucleotides read TGTGCCAGCAAGCTAGCGGGATCCTCCTACGAGCAGTACTTC.